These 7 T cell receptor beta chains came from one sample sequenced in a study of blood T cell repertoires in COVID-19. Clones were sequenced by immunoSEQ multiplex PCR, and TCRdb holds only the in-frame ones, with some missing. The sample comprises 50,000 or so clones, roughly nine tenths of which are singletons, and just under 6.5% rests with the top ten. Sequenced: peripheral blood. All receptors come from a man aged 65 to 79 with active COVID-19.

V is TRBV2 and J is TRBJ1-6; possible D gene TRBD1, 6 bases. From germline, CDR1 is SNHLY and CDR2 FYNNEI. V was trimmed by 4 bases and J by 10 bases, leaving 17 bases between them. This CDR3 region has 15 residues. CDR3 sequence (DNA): TGTGCCAGCAGTGCCCAGGGCAGGGGCCAATCACCCCTCCACTTT. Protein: CASSAQGRGQSPLHF.

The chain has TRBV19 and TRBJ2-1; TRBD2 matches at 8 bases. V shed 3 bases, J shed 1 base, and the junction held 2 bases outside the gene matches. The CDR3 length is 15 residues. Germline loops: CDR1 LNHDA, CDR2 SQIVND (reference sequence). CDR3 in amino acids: CASSMSGSSYNEQFF. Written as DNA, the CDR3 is TGTGCCAGTAGTATGAGCGGGAGTTCCTACAATGAGCAGTTCTTC.

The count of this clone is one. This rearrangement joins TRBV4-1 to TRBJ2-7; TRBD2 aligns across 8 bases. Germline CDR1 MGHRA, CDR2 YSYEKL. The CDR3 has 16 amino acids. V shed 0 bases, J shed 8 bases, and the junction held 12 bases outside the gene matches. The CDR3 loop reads CASSQDASGGTEKQYF. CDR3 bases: TGCGCCAGCAGCCAAGACGCCAGCGGGGGAACAGAAAAGCAGTACTTC.

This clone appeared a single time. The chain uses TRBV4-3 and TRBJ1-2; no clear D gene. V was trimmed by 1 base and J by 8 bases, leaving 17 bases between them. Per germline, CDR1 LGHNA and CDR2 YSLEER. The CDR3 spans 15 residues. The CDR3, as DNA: TGCGCCAGCAGCCAAGGGACGGAGAGGGCTGGCGGCTACACCTTC. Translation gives CASSQGTERAGGYTF.

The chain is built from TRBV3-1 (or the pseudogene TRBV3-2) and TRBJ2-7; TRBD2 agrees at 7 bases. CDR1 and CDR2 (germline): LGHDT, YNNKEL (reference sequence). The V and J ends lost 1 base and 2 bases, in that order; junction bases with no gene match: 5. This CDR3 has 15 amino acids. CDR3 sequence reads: CASSQGPRGAYEQYF. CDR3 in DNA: TGTGCCAGCAGCCAAGGGCCCCGGGGGGCCTACGAGCAGTACTTC.

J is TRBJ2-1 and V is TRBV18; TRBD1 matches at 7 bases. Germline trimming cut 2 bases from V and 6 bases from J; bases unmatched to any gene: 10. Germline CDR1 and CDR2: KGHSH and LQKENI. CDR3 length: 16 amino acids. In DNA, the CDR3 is TGTGCCAGCTCACCAACGGCACAGGGGTTTGCCAATGAGCAGTTCTTC. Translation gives CASSPTAQGFANEQFF.

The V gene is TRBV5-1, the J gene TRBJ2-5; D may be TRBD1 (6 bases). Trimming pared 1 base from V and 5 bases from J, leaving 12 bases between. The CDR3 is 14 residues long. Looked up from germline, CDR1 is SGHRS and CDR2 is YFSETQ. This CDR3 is CASSLQGPLETQYF. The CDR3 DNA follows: TGCGCCAGCAGCTTGCAGGGGCCTCTGGAGACCCAGTACTTC.